One and the same sample provided the 31 T cell receptor beta chains below, sequenced in a study of PD-L1 blockade in urothelial cancer. TCRdb's table, derived via immunoSEQ multiplex PCR, lists solely in-frame clones and lacks some. The table has 85,000 to 100,000 clones, 90% seen once. The sample was PBMCs, taken around atezolizumab (anti-PD-L1) treatment. Every receptor here comes from a man in his sixties with urothelial cancer.

In this sample, this clone turned up once. This chain's CDR3 is CASSAGQHTYEQYF. The CDR3 DNA reads TGCGCCAGCAGCGCGGGACAGCATACCTACGAGCAGTACTTC. This chain links TRBV5-1 with TRBJ2-7, with TRBD1 as a possible D gene (7 bases). The CDR3 has 14 residues. V lost 4 bases to trimming and J lost 2 bases, with 13 bases between them. CDR1 is SGHRS, CDR2 YFSETQ, per germline. Based on the CDR3 plus reference TRBV5-1 and TRBJ2-7, the full variable domain is KAGVTQTPRYLIKTRGQQVTLSCSPISGHRSVSWYQQTPGQGLQFLFEYFSETQRNKGNFPGRFSGRQFSNSRSEMNVSTLELGDSALYLCASSAGQHTYEQYFGPGTRLTVT.

The chain uses TRBV10-3 and TRBJ2-1; TRBD2 matches at 11 bases. The CDR3 extends over 17 amino acids. The germline V gene has CDR1 ENHRY and CDR2 SYGVKD. The J segment lost 5 bases and the V segment lost 3 bases, leaving 9 bases of the junction unmatched. In nucleotides, the CDR3 is TGTGCCATCAGTGATTACCTTAGCGGGAGGGAAAACAATGAGCAGTTCTTC. The encoded protein is CAISDYLSGRENNEQFF.

This chain connects TRBV7-9 to TRBJ2-1, with D tentatively TRBD1 (6 bases). In germline, CDR1 is SEHNR, CDR2 FQNEAQ (reference sequence). Trimming removed 1 base from V and 7 bases from J, with 11 bases in between. CDR3 length: 14 amino acids. For the CDR3, the DNA is TGTGCCAGCAGCTTAGGCAGGGGAAGGAATGAGCAGTTCTTC. Translation gives CASSLGRGRNEQFF.

This rearrangement joins TRBV7-6 to TRBJ1-6, with TRBD1 matching 10 bases. Germline CDR1 SGHVS, CDR2 FNYEAQ. Germline trimming cut 3 bases from V and 9 bases from J; bases unmatched to any gene: 2. The CDR3 is 14 amino acids. CDR3 bases: TGTGCCAGCAGCTTGACAGGGGGCATTTCACCCCTCCACTTT. It specifies CASSLTGGISPLHF.

The CDR3 loop is CASSQSPGLASDTQYF. CDR3 in DNA: TGCGCCAGCAGCCAGTCACCGGGACTAGCGTCAGATACGCAGTATTTT. The V and J genes are TRBV4-3 and TRBJ2-3; 10 bases align to TRBD2. Trimming at V came to 3 bases and at J to 4 bases, leaving 7 bases not matched to a gene. CDR1 and CDR2 from the germline V gene are LGHNA and YSLEER. This CDR3 region has 16 residues.

The gene calls are TRBV28 and TRBJ2-1; TRBD2 aligns across 7 bases. CDR3 length: 16 amino acids. J was trimmed by 3 bases and V by 6 bases; bases with no gene match: 11. From germline, CDR1 is MDHEN and CDR2 SYDVKM. As DNA, the CDR3 is TGTGCCAGCAGCACCTATGCGGGAGACCACTACAATGAGCAGTTCTTC. Translated, it gives CASSTYAGDHYNEQFF.

With respect to this clone: A far larger clone is only one base removed, so a read error is likely. V usage is TRBV6-5 and J usage is TRBJ1-6; maybe TRBD1 (6 bases). V lost 8 bases and J 4 bases, leaving 15 bases between the germline ends. This CDR3 contains 15 residues. Germline-derived CDR1 and CDR2 are MNHEY and SVGAGI. DNA for the CDR3: TGTGCCAGCGTAACAGGGCTCGATTATAATTCACCCCTCCACTTT. Translation gives CASVTGLDYNSPLHF.

The J gene is TRBJ2-3, the V gene TRBV4-1; D might be TRBD2 (5 bases). The germline gives CDR1 MGHRA, CDR2 YSYEKL. Trimming cost V 0 bases and J 8 bases, with 9 bases left between them. The CDR3 covers 13 residues. In DNA, the CDR3 is TGCGCCAGCAGCCAAGATTCTAGCCCTACGCAGTATTTT. This codes for CASSQDSSPTQYF.

This sequence joins TRBV9 and TRBJ2-3, with TRBD2 as a possible D gene (7 bases). The CDR3 sequence is 16 residues long. Trimming pared 5 bases from V and 1 base from J, leaving 17 bases between. CDR1 is SGDLS, CDR2 YYNGEE, per germline. In nucleotides, the CDR3 is TGTGCCAGCAGTCCTAGCGGAGGGGGTGGCACAGATACGCAGTATTTT. It is translated as CASSPSGGGGTDTQYF.

With respect to this clone: The junction differs from germline at one of its ends, possibly a read error. This chain links TRBV6-1 with TRBJ2-7, with 11 bases that match TRBD1. The CDR3 extends over 14 amino acids. The germline V gene encodes CDR1 MNHNS and CDR2 SASEGT. The CDR3 sequence is CASSAGTGGYGQYF. In DNA, the CDR3 is TGTGCCAGCAGTGCCGGGACAGGGGGTTACGGGCAGTACTTC.

The chain has TRBV7-2 and TRBJ1-5; D might be TRBD1 (5 bases). The V gene lost 5 bases and the J gene lost 9 bases, with 17 bases spanning the gap. The CDR3 is 14 amino acids. Germline V CDR1 and CDR2: SGHTA, FQGNSA. The CDR3 DNA reads as TGTGCCAGCAGCCCAAGGGACTCCGAGGGGCCCCAGCATTTT. It translates to CASSPRDSEGPQHF.

The CDR3 reads CASTLRMAGPNYGYTF. The CDR3 region has the DNA TGTGCCAGTACTTTAAGGATGGCAGGGCCTAACTATGGCTACACCTTC. The J gene is TRBJ1-2, the V gene TRBV19; TRBD1 is a possible D gene (5 bases). Trimming took off 7 bases at V and 0 bases at J, with 18 bases between the two ends. CDR3 length: 16 residues. Germline V gives CDR1 LNHDA, CDR2 SQIVND (reference sequence).

The J gene is TRBJ2-7, the V gene TRBV10-3, with a tentative D call TRBD1 (6 bases). The germline CDR1 and CDR2 sequences are ENHRY and SYGVKD. Trimming cost V 6 bases and J 0 bases, with 15 bases left between them. The CDR3 extends over 15 amino acids. CDR3 region: CAISRSPGASYEQYF. CDR3 sequence (DNA): TGTGCCATCAGCAGATCCCCAGGGGCCTCCTACGAGCAGTACTTC.

This sequence joins TRBV28 and TRBJ1-5; tentatively, D is TRBD1 (6 bases). Trimming took 7 bases from V and 4 from J, leaving 20 bases between them. Germline V CDR1 and CDR2: MDHEN, SYDVKM. This CDR3 has 16 residues. The CDR3 coding sequence is TGTGCCAGCACCCCCCAACAGGGACGTAGGAATCAGCCCCAGCATTTT. It yields the protein CASTPQQGRRNQPQHF.

V gene TRBV5-1 combines with J gene TRBJ2-1, with 7 bases matching TRBD1. V lost 4 bases, J lost 9 bases, and 4 bases stayed unmatched. The CDR3 length is 12 residues. Germline lookup yields CDR1 SGHRS and CDR2 YFSETQ. The CDR3 DNA reads as TGCGCCAGCAGCGCGACAGGGACTGAGCAGTTCTTC. This sequence encodes CASSATGTEQFF.

This clone was found once. The rearrangement joins TRBV19 to TRBJ2-5, with D possibly matching TRBD1 (5 bases). In germline, CDR1 is LNHDA, CDR2 SQIVND (reference sequence). This CDR3 has 13 residues. V was shortened by 2 bases and J by 5 bases, with 9 bases between the two germline ends. The CDR3 DNA sequence: TGTGCCAGTAGTATACAGGGTGGGGAGACCCAGTACTTC. As protein: CASSIQGGETQYF.

The sample holds one count of this clone. The chain has TRBV7-9 and TRBJ2-5, with a possible D match to TRBD1 (6 bases). Trimming shortened V by 0 bases and J by 4 bases, and 21 bases separated the two germline ends. CDR1 and CDR2 (germline): SEHNR, FQNEAQ (reference sequence). This CDR3 is built from 18 residues. The CDR3 protein is CASSLAVITGRTGETQYF. CDR3 nucleotide sequence: TGTGCCAGCAGCTTAGCGGTTATCACAGGGCGAACTGGAGAGACCCAGTACTTC. Full variable domain (missing parts from reference TRBV7-9 and TRBJ2-5): DTGVSQNPRHKITKRGQNVTFRCDPISEHNRLYWYRQTLGQGPEFLTYFQNEAQLEKSRLLSDRFSAERPKGSFSTLEIQRTEQGDSAMYLCASSLAVITGRTGETQYFGPGTRLLVL.

The chain couples TRBV25-1 to TRBJ2-6, with a weak D call TRBD1 (5 bases). V lost 0 bases, J lost 2 bases, and 5 bases lay in between. The CDR3 consists of 15 residues. Germline CDR1 is MGHDK and CDR2 is SYGVNS. CDR3 sequence: CASSEYRAGANVLTF. In nucleotides, the CDR3 is TGTGCCAGCAGTGAATACAGGGCTGGGGCCAACGTCCTGACTTTC.

The rearrangement links TRBV6-5 to TRBJ1-2, with 9 bases identical to TRBD1. Per the germline V gene, CDR1 is MNHEY and CDR2 is SVGAGI. V shed 5 bases, J shed 4 bases, and the junction held 5 bases outside the gene matches. The CDR3 runs to 14 residues. The CDR3 reads CASSTTGGIYGYTF. The DNA of the CDR3 is TGTGCCAGCAGTACGACAGGGGGGATCTATGGCTACACCTTC.

This chain connects TRBV5-1 to TRBJ2-7, with 11 nucleotides matching TRBD2. The CDR3 extends over 14 amino acids. The V gene's germline CDR1 is SGHRS and CDR2 YFSETQ. V shed 7 bases, J shed 5 bases, and the junction held 8 bases outside the gene matches. CDR3 amino acids: CASRTSGGNDEQYF. Here the CDR3 DNA reads TGCGCCAGCCGAACTAGCGGGGGTAACGACGAGCAGTACTTC.

The CDR3 DNA follows: TGTGCCAGTAGCATACCCCCCTCAGGGAATGGCTACACCTTC. Translated, it gives CASSIPPSGNGYTF. V is TRBV19 and J is TRBJ1-2, with a possible D match to TRBD1 (5 bases). The CDR3 is 14 amino acids. The germline V and J ends were trimmed by 6 bases and 6 bases, with 17 bases remaining between them. The germline CDR1 and CDR2 sequences are LNHDA and SQIVND (reference sequence).

The genes are TRBV29-1 and TRBJ2-2; TRBD1 matches 10 bases. This CDR3 contains 14 residues. The germline CDR1 and CDR2 sequences are SQVTM and ANQGSEA. Unmatched junction bases numbered 3, after V lost 6 bases and J lost 2 bases. The CDR3 protein is CSVGQGSNTGELFF. The CDR3 coding sequence is TGCAGCGTGGGACAGGGGAGTAACACCGGGGAGCTGTTTTTT.

The chain has TRBV6-1 and TRBJ2-3, with D tentatively TRBD1 (8 bases). Germline assignment: CDR1 MNHNS and CDR2 SASEGT. Trimming shortened V by 7 bases and J by 9 bases, and 17 bases separated the two germline ends. The CDR3 has 13 residues. CDR3 DNA: TGTGCCAGCATCAAACAGGGGGGGGGAACGCAGTATTTT. As protein: CASIKQGGGTQYF.

The J gene is TRBJ1-4, the V gene TRBV7-9; 8 bases map to TRBD1. The V segment lost 3 bases and the J segment 17 bases; nucleotides outside the gene matches: 11. The CDR3 spans 13 residues. The germline V gene has CDR1 SEHNR and CDR2 FQNEAQ (reference sequence). The CDR3 region has the DNA TGTGCCAGCAGCTTTGGGACAGGCGAGGGAATTTTTTTT. This translates into CASSFGTGEGIFF.

A word on this clone: The sample holds other DNA sequences that translate to the same CDR3. The chain couples TRBV5-1 to TRBJ2-5, with 7 nucleotides matching TRBD1. V gave up 0 bases and J gave up 1 base; unmatched junction bases: 6. In germline, CDR1 is SGHRS, CDR2 YFSETQ. CDR3 length: 16 residues. In DNA, the CDR3 is TGCGCCAGCAGCTTGGGAGGACAGGCCTCCCAAGAGACCCAGTACTTC. Protein sequence: CASSLGGQASQETQYF.

The chain is built from TRBV18 and TRBJ2-3, with 8 bases aligning to TRBD2. Germline CDR1 reads KGHSH; CDR2 reads LQKENI. The junction had 7 bases not matched to a gene; V was cut back by 3 bases and J by 2 bases. The CDR3 has 16 residues. This CDR3 is CASSPPGTRITDTQYF. The CDR3 coding sequence is TGTGCCAGCTCACCCCCCGGGACTAGAATCACAGATACGCAGTATTTT.

V gene TRBV19 combines with J gene TRBJ2-7; TRBD1 is a possible D gene (7 bases). Per the germline V gene, CDR1 is LNHDA and CDR2 is SQIVND (reference sequence). The CDR3 has 13 amino acids. V was cut by 5 bases and J by 5 bases, with 13 bases left in between. The CDR3 region has the DNA TGTGCCAGTAGTTGGACAGGAGGGAACGAGCAGTACTTC. This encodes CASSWTGGNEQYF.

The chain carries TRBV4-1 and TRBJ2-1; 8 nucleotides match TRBD2. The V segment lost 3 bases and the J segment 3 bases; nucleotides outside the gene matches: 4. This CDR3 region has 15 residues. Germline V gene lookup returns CDR1 MGHRA and CDR2 YSYEKL. This chain's CDR3 is CASSQSGGYYNEQFF. Written as DNA, the CDR3 is TGCGCCAGCAGCCAGAGCGGGGGCTACTACAATGAGCAGTTCTTC.

CDR3 region: CASSYKGGSGNTIYF. The CDR3 DNA follows: TGTGCCAGCAGTTATAAAGGGGGCTCTGGAAACACCATATATTTT. This chain links TRBV6-5 with TRBJ1-3; D may be TRBD1 (6 bases). The length of the CDR3 is 15 residues. The ends were cut back, 3 bases at V and 0 bases at J, with 9 bases in the middle. Looked up from germline, CDR1 is MNHEY and CDR2 is SVGAGI.

This chain links TRBV19 with TRBJ2-1; 10 bases align to TRBD2. CDR1 and CDR2 (germline): LNHDA, SQIVND (reference sequence). The ends lost 7 bases at V and 3 bases at J; junction bases unmatched: 3. CDR3 length: 14 amino acids. CDR3 DNA sequence: TGTGCCAGTATGCGGACTAGCGGCTACAATGAGCAGTTCTTC. This gives the protein CASMRTSGYNEQFF.

The chain carries TRBV18 and TRBJ1-5; D is undetermined. Germline V CDR1 and CDR2: KGHSH, LQKENI. Trimming shortened V by 3 bases and J by 6 bases, and 15 bases separated the two germline ends. CDR3 length: 15 residues. The CDR3 DNA reads TGTGCCAGCTCACCCGCCGGGGAAACATCTCAGCCCCAGCATTTT. As protein: CASSPAGETSQPQHF.